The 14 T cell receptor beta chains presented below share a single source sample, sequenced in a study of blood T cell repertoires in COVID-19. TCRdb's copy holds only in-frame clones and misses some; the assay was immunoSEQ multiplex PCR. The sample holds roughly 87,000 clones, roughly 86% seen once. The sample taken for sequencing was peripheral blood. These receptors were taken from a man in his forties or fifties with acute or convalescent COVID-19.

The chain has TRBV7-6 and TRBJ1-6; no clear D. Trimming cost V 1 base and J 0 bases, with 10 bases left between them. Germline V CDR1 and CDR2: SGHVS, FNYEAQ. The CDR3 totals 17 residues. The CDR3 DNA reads TGTGCCAGCAGCTTAGAGCCCGAGGGCTCCTATAATTCACCCCTCCACTTT. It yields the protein CASSLEPEGSYNSPLHF.

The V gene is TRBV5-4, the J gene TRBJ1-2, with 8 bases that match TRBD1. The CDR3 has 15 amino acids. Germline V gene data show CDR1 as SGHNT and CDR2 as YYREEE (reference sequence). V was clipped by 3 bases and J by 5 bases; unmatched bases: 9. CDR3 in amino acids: CASSSGQGAGYGYTF. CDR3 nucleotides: TGTGCCAGCAGCTCTGGGCAGGGGGCAGGGTATGGCTACACCTTC.

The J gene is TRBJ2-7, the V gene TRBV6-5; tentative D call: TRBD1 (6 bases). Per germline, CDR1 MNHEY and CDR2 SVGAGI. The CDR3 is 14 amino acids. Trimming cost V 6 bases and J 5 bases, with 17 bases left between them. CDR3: CASRTEQGGDEQYF. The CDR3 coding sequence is TGTGCCAGCAGGACTGAACAGGGTGGCGACGAGCAGTACTTC.

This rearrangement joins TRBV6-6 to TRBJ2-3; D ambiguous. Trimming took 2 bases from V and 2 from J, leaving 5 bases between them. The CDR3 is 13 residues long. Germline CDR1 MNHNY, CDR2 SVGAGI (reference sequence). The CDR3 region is CASSYINTDTQYF. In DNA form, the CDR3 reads TGTGCCAGCAGTTACATTAACACAGATACGCAGTATTTT.

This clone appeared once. CDR3 DNA sequence: TGTGCCAGCAGCTTAGGGGGGACAGCATCCTACGAGCAGTACTTC. It codes for CASSLGGTASYEQYF. V is TRBV11-2 and J is TRBJ2-7, with TRBD1 matching over 7 bases. Germline V lookup: CDR1 SGHAT, CDR2 FQNNGV. J gave up 1 base and V 1 base, and 4 bases lay outside the gene matches. This CDR3 spans 15 amino acids.

Written as DNA, the CDR3 is TGTGCCAGCAGTTACCGGACAGGGGGATCGGAAAAACTGTTTTTT. This sequence encodes CASSYRTGGSEKLFF. This chain uses TRBV6-2 or TRBV6-3 with TRBJ1-4, with 10 bases lining up with TRBD1. J was trimmed by 8 bases and V by 2 bases; bases with no gene match: 5. Germline V lookup: CDR1 MNHEY, CDR2 SVGEGT. The CDR3 runs 15 residues.

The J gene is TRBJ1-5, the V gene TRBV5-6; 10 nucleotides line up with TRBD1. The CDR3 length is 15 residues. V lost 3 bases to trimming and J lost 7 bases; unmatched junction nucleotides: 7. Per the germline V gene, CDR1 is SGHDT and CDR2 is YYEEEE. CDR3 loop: CASSWGQGLGQPQHF. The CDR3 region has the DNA TGTGCCAGCAGCTGGGGACAGGGGCTAGGACAGCCCCAGCATTTT.

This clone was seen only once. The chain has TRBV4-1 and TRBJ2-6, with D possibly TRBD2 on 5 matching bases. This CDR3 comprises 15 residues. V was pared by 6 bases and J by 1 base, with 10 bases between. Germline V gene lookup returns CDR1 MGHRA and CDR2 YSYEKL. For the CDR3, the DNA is TGCGCCAGCAGGGACCGGGGATCTGGGGCCAACGTCCTGACTTTC. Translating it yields CASRDRGSGANVLTF.

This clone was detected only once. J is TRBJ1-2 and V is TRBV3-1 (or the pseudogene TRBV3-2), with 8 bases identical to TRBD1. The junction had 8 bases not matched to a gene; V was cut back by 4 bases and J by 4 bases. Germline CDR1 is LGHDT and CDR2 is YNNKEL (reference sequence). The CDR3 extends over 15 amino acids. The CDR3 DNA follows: TGTGCCAGCAGCCCGCGTCCGGGACAGGCCTATGGCTACACCTTC. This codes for CASSPRPGQAYGYTF.

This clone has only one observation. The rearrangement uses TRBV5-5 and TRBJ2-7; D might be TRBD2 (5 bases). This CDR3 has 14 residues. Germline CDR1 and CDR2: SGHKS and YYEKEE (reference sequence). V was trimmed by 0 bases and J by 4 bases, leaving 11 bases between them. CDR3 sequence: CASSLASGSYEQYF. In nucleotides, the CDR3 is TGTGCCAGCAGCTTGGCTTCGGGGTCTTACGAGCAGTACTTC.

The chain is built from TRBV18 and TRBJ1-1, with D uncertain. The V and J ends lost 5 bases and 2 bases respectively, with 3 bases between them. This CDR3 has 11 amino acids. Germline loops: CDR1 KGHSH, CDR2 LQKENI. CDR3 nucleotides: TGTGCCAGCTCATCAAACACTGAAGCTTTCTTT. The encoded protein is CASSSNTEAFF.

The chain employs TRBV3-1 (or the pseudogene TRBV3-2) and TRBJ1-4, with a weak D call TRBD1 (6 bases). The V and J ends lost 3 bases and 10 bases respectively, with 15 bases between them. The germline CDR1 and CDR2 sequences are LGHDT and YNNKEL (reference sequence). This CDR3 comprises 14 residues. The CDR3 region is CASSQSPQGRKLFF. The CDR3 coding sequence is TGTGCCAGCAGCCAGAGCCCACAGGGAAGAAAACTGTTTTTT.

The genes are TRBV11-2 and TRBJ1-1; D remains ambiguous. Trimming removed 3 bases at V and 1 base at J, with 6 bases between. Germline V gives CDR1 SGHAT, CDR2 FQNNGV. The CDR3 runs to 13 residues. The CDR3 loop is CASSFPGNTEAFF. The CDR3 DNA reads TGTGCCAGCAGCTTCCCCGGGAACACTGAAGCTTTCTTT.

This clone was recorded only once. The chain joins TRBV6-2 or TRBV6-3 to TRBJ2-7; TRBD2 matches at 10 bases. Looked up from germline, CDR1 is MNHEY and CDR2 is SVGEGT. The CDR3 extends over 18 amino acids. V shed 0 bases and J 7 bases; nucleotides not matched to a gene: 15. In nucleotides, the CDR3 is TGTGCCAGCAGTTACTCGAATTCGGCTAGCGGGAGCTCGCGGGAGCAGTACTTC. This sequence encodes CASSYSNSASGSSREQYF.